These 10 T cell receptor beta chains were sequenced from one sample in a study of CD8 T cells in Susac syndrome. About 0.5 to 1 ug RNA was reverse transcribed with random hexamers. TCRdb called the immunoSEQ multiplex PCR reads again in MiXCR, with one record for every CDR3 protein. In the table there are approximately 120,000 distinct CDR3 sequences, about 90% of which are singletons. The specimen was CD8+ T cells from PBMCs. The receptors derive from a human donor with multiple sclerosis.

The chain recombines TRBV3-1 with TRBJ1-2; TRBD1 might be the D (5 bases). The germline V and J ends were trimmed by 1 base and 5 bases, with 11 bases remaining between them. The germline gives CDR1 LGHDT, CDR2 YNNKEL (reference sequence). CDR3 length: 14 residues. The CDR3 DNA is TGTGCCAGCAGCCAAGGGAGGGAGGGGTATGGCTACACCTTC. The encoded protein is CASSQGREGYGYTF.

V gene TRBV15 combines with J gene TRBJ2-5, with no clear D. This CDR3 comprises 16 residues. Germline values: CDR1 LNHNV, CDR2 YYDKDF (reference sequence). Deletions cut 1 base from V and 1 base from J, with 13 bases between. This CDR3 is CATSRVQTTFQETQYF. CDR3 DNA: TGTGCCACCAGCAGAGTGCAGACAACCTTCCAAGAGACCCAGTACTTC.

The CDR3, as DNA: TGCAGTGCTAGAGATCCGGACTACACCTACGAGCAGTACTTC. Translating it yields CSARDPDYTYEQYF. The chain is built from TRBV20-1 and TRBJ2-7, with a tentative D call TRBD2 (6 bases). Germline-derived CDR1 and CDR2 are DFQATT and SNEGSKA (reference sequence). Between the trimmed V and J ends, which lost 0 bases and 2 bases, there was a span of 11 bases. The CDR3 is made up of 14 amino acids.

The CDR3 here is CASKGGGSNTGELFF. The CDR3 coding sequence is TGTGCCAGCAAAGGGGGAGGATCGAACACCGGGGAGCTGTTTTTT. This chain connects TRBV27 to TRBJ2-2; D may be TRBD1 or TRBD2 (6 bases each). Germline CDR1 is MNHEY and CDR2 is SMNVEV (reference sequence). Trimming took 7 bases from V and 0 from J, leaving 12 bases between them. The CDR3 contains 15 residues.

The rearrangement links TRBV5-4 to TRBJ2-5, with a tentative D call TRBD2 (5 bases). CDR1 is SGHNT, CDR2 YYREEE, per germline (reference sequence). The CDR3 spans 15 residues. V lost 0 bases and J 3 bases, leaving 12 bases between the germline ends. The CDR3 DNA reads TGTGCCAGCAGCTTGGGACGGCGGGTAGAAGAGACCCAGTACTTC. Translated: CASSLGRRVEETQYF.

V usage is TRBV7-8 and J usage is TRBJ1-2; TRBD1 is a possible D gene (6 bases). There are 16 residues in the CDR3. Germline CDR1 reads SGHVS; CDR2 reads FQNEAQ. V dropped 1 base and J dropped 0 bases, with 12 bases sitting between them. The DNA for the CDR3 is TGTGCCAGCAGCTTAGTCTTGACAGGTTCTAACTATGGCTACACCTTC. Its protein is CASSLVLTGSNYGYTF.

The chain joins TRBV20-1 to TRBJ1-5, with D possibly matching TRBD1 (5 bases). There are 15 residues in the CDR3. Between the trimmed V and J ends, which lost 1 base and 3 bases, there was a span of 13 bases. In germline, CDR1 is DFQATT, CDR2 SNEGSKA (reference sequence). CDR3 in amino acids: CSARVSGLPNQPQHF. Here the CDR3 DNA reads TGCAGTGCTAGAGTGTCAGGGCTCCCCAATCAGCCCCAGCATTTT.

This chain links TRBV2 with TRBJ1-4; tentatively, D is TRBD1 (5 bases). There are 13 residues in the CDR3. Germline CDR1 reads SNHLY; CDR2 reads FYNNEI. V lost 6 bases and J 6 bases, leaving 11 bases between the germline ends. As DNA, the CDR3 is TGTGCCAGCAGGCAGCGGGGGGATGAAAAACTGTTTTTT. It is translated as CASRQRGDEKLFF.

With regard to this clonotype: At one end the junction does not follow the germline gene, possibly because of a read error. The chain combines TRBV19 with TRBJ2-2; D could derive from TRBD1 or TRBD2 (5 bases each). Germline assignment: CDR1 LNHDA and CDR2 SQIVND (reference sequence). This CDR3 comprises 16 residues. This chain's CDR3 is CASSTWSGPNPGELFF. CDR3 nucleotide sequence: TGTGCCAGTAGTACATGGTCGGGGCCGAACCCCGGGGAGCTGTTTTTT.

The chain carries TRBV12-3 or TRBV12-4 and TRBJ2-7; 11 bases align to TRBD2. With 6 bases clipped from V and 5 bases from J, the junction kept 6 bases outside the gene matches. The CDR3 extends over 14 amino acids. The CDR3 DNA reads TGTGCCAGCAGCCTACTAGCGGGAGTTGACGAGCAGTACTTC. Encoded protein: CASSLLAGVDEQYF.